This passage covers 32 T cell receptor beta chains from one sample sequenced in a study of siplizumab effects on memory and regulatory T cells. Only in-frame clones appear in the TCRdb table, and some are missing; sequencing was by immunoSEQ multiplex PCR. Counted here are about 97,000 clones, around 90% occurring once; the ten biggest clones make up about 1.1%. The material sequenced was CD4+ T cells sorted from blood. Receptors were obtained from a human donor in good health.

The gene calls are TRBV10-1 and TRBJ2-3, with 9 bases lining up with TRBD2. Looked up from germline, CDR1 is WNHNN and CDR2 is SYGVQD (reference sequence). The CDR3 length is 15 residues. The V and J ends lost 3 bases and 0 bases, in that order; junction bases with no gene match: 1. As DNA, the CDR3 is TGCGCCAGCAGTGACACTAGCGGGAGCACAGATACGCAGTATTTT. It is translated as CASSDTSGSTDTQYF.

The J gene is TRBJ2-7, the V gene TRBV21-1; TRBD2, the D gene given by the table, was not confirmed from the DNA. TRBV21-1 is recorded as a pseudogene. CDR3 length: 16 amino acids. CDR3 in amino acids: CASSVVPGLHSYEQYF. In nucleotides, the CDR3 is TGTGCCAGCAGCGTTGTTCCGGGACTCCACTCCTACGAGCAGTACTTC.

This chain links TRBV27 with TRBJ2-7; 8 bases are shared with TRBD1. CDR1 and CDR2 from the germline V gene are MNHEY and SMNVEV (reference sequence). The V gene end was trimmed by 3 bases and the J gene end by 9 bases; junction bases not matched to a gene: 13. The CDR3 contains 15 residues. CDR3 residues: CASSFFPTTGVAQYF. CDR3 nucleotides: TGTGCCAGCAGTTTCTTCCCCACGACAGGGGTAGCGCAGTACTTC.

This clone was seen only a few times. Other nucleotide sequences from this sample produce the same CDR3. This rearrangement joins TRBV7-9 to TRBJ2-7; 7 bases align to TRBD2. From germline, CDR1 is SEHNR and CDR2 FQNEAQ (reference sequence). This CDR3 has 15 residues. Unmatched junction bases numbered 9, after V lost 5 bases and J lost 2 bases. CDR3 sequence (DNA): TGTGCCAGCAGCAATCCAGGACTAGGGGCCTACGAGCAGTACTTC. Translated, it gives CASSNPGLGAYEQYF.

V and J are TRBV25-1 and TRBJ2-4; 9 bases line up with TRBD1. CDR1 is MGHDK and CDR2 is SYGVNS in the germline V gene. V dropped 4 bases and J dropped 8; count of bases not matched to a gene: 6. The CDR3 sequence is 14 residues long. The CDR3 bases are TGTGCCAGCAGTGGGGGGACAGGGTGGGACATTCAGTACTTC. Translated, it gives CASSGGTGWDIQYF.

This chain links TRBV6-4 with TRBJ2-1; D not certain. CDR1 and CDR2 from the germline V gene are MRHNA and SNTAGT. CDR3 length: 15 amino acids. V gave up 2 bases and J gave up 7 bases, with 15 bases separating them. CDR3 protein: CASSDRLRRLNEQFF. CDR3 bases: TGTGCCAGCAGTGACCGTTTACGGCGGTTAAATGAGCAGTTCTTC.

This clone appeared a few times. The genes are TRBV5-1 and TRBJ2-7; the D gene could be TRBD1 or TRBD2 (6 bases each). V dropped 7 bases and J dropped 1 base, with 15 bases sitting between them. This CDR3 contains 14 residues. Germline V gene sequence: CDR1 SGHRS, CDR2 YFSETQ. The CDR3 region is CASETGAGSYEQYF. The CDR3, as DNA: TGCGCCAGCGAGACGGGGGCGGGTTCCTACGAGCAGTACTTC. Together with reference TRBV5-1 and TRBJ2-7, the CDR3 gives the full variable domain: KAGVTQTPRYLIKTRGQQVTLSCSPISGHRSVSWYQQTPGQGLQFLFEYFSETQRNKGNFPGRFSGRQFSNSRSEMNVSTLELGDSALYLCASETGAGSYEQYFGPGTRLTVT.

The chain has TRBV19 and TRBJ2-5; D is possibly TRBD1 (5 bases). This CDR3 contains 14 residues. Germline loops: CDR1 LNHDA, CDR2 SQIVND (reference sequence). The V gene lost 4 bases and the J gene lost 1 base, with 10 bases spanning the gap. The DNA of the CDR3 is TGTGCCAGTAGTAGTCAGGGTTTCCAAGAGACCCAGTACTTC. It codes for CASSSQGFQETQYF.

The V call is TRBV6-6, the J call TRBJ2-2; D might be TRBD2 (6 bases). The CDR3 runs 16 residues. V lost 2 bases and J 1 base, leaving 11 bases between the germline ends. The germline V gene encodes CDR1 MNHNY and CDR2 SVGAGI (reference sequence). CDR3 loop: CASSYGGSGNTGELFF. CDR3 DNA: TGTGCCAGCAGTTACGGTGGTAGCGGGAACACCGGGGAGCTGTTTTTT.

The rearrangement links TRBV19 to TRBJ2-7; the D gene is possibly TRBD1 (5 bases). The CDR3 consists of 13 residues. V dropped 3 bases and J dropped 3 bases, with 9 bases sitting between them. CDR1 is LNHDA and CDR2 is SQIVND in the germline V gene (reference sequence). CDR3 nucleotide sequence: TGTGCCAGTAGTATTGCAGACAGCTACGAGCAGTACTTC. It specifies CASSIADSYEQYF.

The genes are TRBV5-5 and TRBJ2-7; TRBD1 agrees at 8 bases. V shed 0 bases and J 2 bases; nucleotides not matched to a gene: 7. The CDR3 length is 16 residues. In germline, CDR1 is SGHKS, CDR2 YYEKEE (reference sequence). The CDR3 nucleotides are TGTGCCAGCAGCTTGGTAGTCGGGACAGGACCCTACGAGCAGTACTTC. Its translation is CASSLVVGTGPYEQYF.

This sequence joins TRBV19 and TRBJ1-1; 7 nucleotides line up with TRBD1. Per germline, CDR1 LNHDA and CDR2 SQIVND (reference sequence). The CDR3 is 15 residues long. With V trimmed by 2 bases and J by 10 bases, 13 bases remained unmatched. CDR3 in DNA: TGTGCCAGTAGTATATTCGGGGGAGGGGGCGGTCGAGCTTTCTTT. Its protein is CASSIFGGGGGRAFF.

The gene calls are TRBV5-8 and TRBJ2-7; TRBD2 matches at 13 bases. CDR3 length: 14 residues. After removal of 4 bases from V and 9 bases from J, the junction contained 7 bases not matched to a gene. CDR1 SGHTS and CDR2 YDEGEE come from the germline V gene. The CDR3 region is CASSRTSGGGRQYF. For the CDR3, the DNA is TGTGCCAGCAGCCGGACTAGCGGGGGAGGGCGGCAGTACTTC.

The DNA of the CDR3 is TGTGCCAGCAGCTTAAGGCGGGAGGGCCATGAGCAGTTCTTC. Its translation: CASSLRREGHEQFF. The chain has TRBV11-3 and TRBJ2-1; 9 bases line up with TRBD2. Germline V gene lookup returns CDR1 SGHNT and CDR2 YENEEA. V was pared by 2 bases and J by 8 bases, with 4 bases of the junction left unmatched. The CDR3 has 14 residues. Full variable domain (missing parts from reference TRBV11-3 and TRBJ2-1): EAGVVQSPRYKIIEKKQPVAFWCNPISGHNTLYWYLQNLGQGPELLIRYENEEAVDDSQLPKDRFSAERLKGVDSTLKIQPAELGDSAVYLCASSLRREGHEQFFGPGTRLTVL.

V gene TRBV5-4 combines with J gene TRBJ2-1, with D tentatively TRBD2 (6 bases). Germline V gene data show CDR1 as SGHNT and CDR2 as YYREEE (reference sequence). This CDR3 has 14 amino acids. The germline V and J ends were trimmed by 4 bases and 6 bases, with 14 bases remaining between them. The CDR3 region is CASSPGLGGNEQFF. The CDR3, as DNA: TGTGCCAGCAGCCCGGGACTTGGGGGCAATGAGCAGTTCTTC.

This clone occurred a few times. The V gene is TRBV5-1, the J gene TRBJ1-1; no clear D. The CDR3 sequence is 12 residues long. CDR1 and CDR2 (germline): SGHRS, YFSETQ. Trimming took off 4 bases at V and 5 bases at J, with 9 bases between the two ends. For the CDR3, the DNA is TGCGCCAGCAGCGCTGGGATGACTGAAGCTTTCTTT. Its protein is CASSAGMTEAFF.

The V gene is TRBV27, the J gene TRBJ2-1; 7 bases fit TRBD1. J lost 5 bases, V lost 4 bases, and 5 bases had no gene match. Germline assignment: CDR1 MNHEY and CDR2 SMNVEV (reference sequence). The CDR3 extends over 14 amino acids. CDR3 nucleotide sequence: TGTGCCAGCAGTTGGACAGGAGCACACAATGAGCAGTTCTTC. Its translation: CASSWTGAHNEQFF.

The chain has TRBV7-3 and TRBJ1-1; possibly TRBD1 for D (5 bases). This CDR3 contains 19 residues. Per the germline V gene, CDR1 is SGHTA and CDR2 is FQGTGA. V was shortened by 5 bases and J by 1 base, with 26 bases between the two germline ends. Here the CDR3 DNA reads TGTGCCAGCAGCCGGCAATACCCGGGACCGCTTTTAGGGAACACTGAAGCTTTCTTT. Residues: CASSRQYPGPLLGNTEAFF.

This chain joins TRBV5-4 and TRBJ1-2; tentatively, D is TRBD1 (5 bases). The V end was cut by 4 bases, the J end by 7 bases, with 17 bases between. The CDR3 has 14 residues. CDR1 and CDR2 from the germline V gene are SGHNT and YYREEE (reference sequence). CDR3 amino acids: CASSLRANVGGYTF. CDR3 in DNA: TGTGCCAGCAGCCTCAGGGCTAATGTGGGTGGCTACACCTTC.

The V call is TRBV18, the J call TRBJ2-1; D uncertain. V was trimmed by 2 bases and J by 3 bases, leaving 8 bases between them. Germline-derived CDR1 and CDR2 are KGHSH and LQKENI. The CDR3 is made up of 14 amino acids. The CDR3 DNA reads TGTGCCAGCTCACCAAAAAACAACTACAATGAGCAGTTCTTC. This sequence encodes CASSPKNNYNEQFF.

This chain joins TRBV7-9 and TRBJ2-3; D ambiguous. The CDR3 loop spans 14 amino acids. The ends were cut back, 3 bases at V and 0 bases at J, with 7 bases in the middle. Germline CDR1 is SEHNR and CDR2 is FQNEAQ (reference sequence). CDR3 in amino acids: CASSFTMSTDTQYF. CDR3 sequence (DNA): TGTGCCAGCAGCTTTACCATGAGCACAGATACGCAGTATTTT.

In its sample, this clone was seen once. The chain combines TRBV18 with TRBJ2-3; 8 bases fit TRBD1. J was trimmed by 5 bases and V by 5 bases; bases with no gene match: 3. In germline, CDR1 is KGHSH, CDR2 LQKENI. The CDR3 is 13 amino acids. DNA for the CDR3: TGTGCCAGCTCAAAGGACAGGGAAGATACGCAGTATTTT. As protein: CASSKDREDTQYF.

The V gene is TRBV11-2, the J gene TRBJ2-2, with D tentatively TRBD2 (5 bases). The CDR3 consists of 16 residues. Germline V gives CDR1 SGHAT, CDR2 FQNNGV. V was shortened by 5 bases and J by 2 bases, with 15 bases between the two germline ends. DNA of the CDR3: TGTGCCAGCAGCAATCCCGGACTCTCTAACACCGGGGAGCTGTTTTTT. The encoded protein is CASSNPGLSNTGELFF.

The V call is TRBV6-1, the J call TRBJ2-2, with D possibly being TRBD1 (5 bases). CDR1 and CDR2 (germline): MNHNS, SASEGT. The V gene lost 6 bases and the J gene lost 2 bases, with 10 bases spanning the gap. The CDR3 covers 14 residues. CDR3 loop: CASRRQKNTGELFF. In DNA, the CDR3 is TGTGCCAGCAGGCGACAGAAAAACACCGGGGAGCTGTTTTTT.

The chain joins TRBV20-1 to TRBJ1-4; D is undetermined. Trimming took 5 bases from V and 6 from J, leaving 4 bases between them. The CDR3 sequence is 10 residues long. CDR1 and CDR2 from the germline V gene are DFQATT and SNEGSKA (reference sequence). The CDR3 loop is CSAPDEKLFF. The CDR3 DNA follows: TGCAGTGCTCCGGATGAAAAACTGTTTTTT.

This clone came up once. This rearrangement joins TRBV21-1 to TRBJ2-4; the table gives TRBD2 as D, unverified against the DNA. TRBV21-1 is classified as a pseudogene. CDR3 length equals 15 residues. The CDR3, as DNA: TGTGCCAGCAGTCCTCCTGGGCAGGCGGGGAACATTCAGTACTTC. Encoded protein: CASSPPGQAGNIQYF.

The count of this clone is one. V usage is TRBV10-2 and J usage is TRBJ2-2; TRBD2 matches 9 bases. Germline V CDR1 and CDR2: WSHSY, SAAADI. J lost 4 bases, V lost 6 bases, and 6 bases had no gene match. CDR3 length: 15 residues. CDR3 in amino acids: CASRAAGGGTGELFF. CDR3 in DNA: TGCGCCAGCAGGGCAGCGGGAGGCGGCACCGGGGAGCTGTTTTTT.

This clone was observed a handful of times. The CDR3 loop reads CASSLTLHNEQFF. CDR3 nucleotide sequence: TGTGCCAGCAGCTTAACTCTTCACAATGAGCAGTTCTTC. The rearrangement joins TRBV7-2 to TRBJ2-1; D unclear. V gave up 2 bases and J gave up 5 bases, with 7 bases separating them. CDR3 length: 13 residues. Germline V gene lookup returns CDR1 SGHTA and CDR2 FQGNSA.

The rearrangement joins TRBV19 to TRBJ2-7; 10 bases match TRBD1. CDR1 and CDR2 from the germline V gene are LNHDA and SQIVND (reference sequence). V was clipped by 6 bases and J by 6 bases; unmatched bases: 5. The CDR3 runs to 13 residues. This CDR3 reads CASRLRDRGEQYF. The CDR3 DNA follows: TGTGCCAGTAGACTCAGGGACAGGGGCGAGCAGTACTTC.

This clone was detected only a few times. The chain employs TRBV30 and TRBJ2-3; perhaps TRBD2 as D (6 bases). Trimming stripped 4 bases from V and 1 base from J, with 21 bases between. The CDR3 is made up of 17 amino acids. Germline V lookup: CDR1 GTSNPN, CDR2 SVGIG (reference sequence). The chain's CDR3 is CAWTLKVWRGCTDTQYF. The CDR3 nucleotides read TGTGCCTGGACACTTAAGGTCTGGAGGGGCTGCACAGATACGCAGTATTTT.

The V and J genes are TRBV10-3 and TRBJ2-3; 9 bases map to TRBD2. Trimming took 2 bases from V and 6 from J; bases not matched to a gene: 15. This CDR3 is built from 18 residues. Germline CDR1 and CDR2: ENHRY and SYGVKD. In nucleotides, the CDR3 is TGTGCCATCAGTGAGCCGGCCCTCGGCGGGAGGGCCGCGGATACGCAGTATTTT. It codes for CAISEPALGGRAADTQYF.

This clone was counted a single time. The V gene is TRBV5-6, the J gene TRBJ2-6, with a possible D match to TRBD2 (6 bases). V was pared by 4 bases and J by 0 bases, with 17 bases between. The length of the CDR3 is 18 residues. Germline CDR1 reads SGHDT; CDR2 reads YYEEEE. CDR3 protein: CASSPGGTGSSGANVLTF. CDR3 nucleotide sequence: TGTGCCAGCAGCCCCGGGGGTACGGGCAGCTCTGGGGCCAACGTCCTGACTTTC. The full variable domain, rest sourced from reference TRBV5-6 and TRBJ2-6, is DAGVTQSPTHLIKTRGQQVTLRCSPKSGHDTVSWYQQALGQGPQFIFQYYEEEERQRGNFPDRFSGHQFPNYSSELNVNALLLGDSALYLCASSPGGTGSSGANVLTFGAGSRLTVL.